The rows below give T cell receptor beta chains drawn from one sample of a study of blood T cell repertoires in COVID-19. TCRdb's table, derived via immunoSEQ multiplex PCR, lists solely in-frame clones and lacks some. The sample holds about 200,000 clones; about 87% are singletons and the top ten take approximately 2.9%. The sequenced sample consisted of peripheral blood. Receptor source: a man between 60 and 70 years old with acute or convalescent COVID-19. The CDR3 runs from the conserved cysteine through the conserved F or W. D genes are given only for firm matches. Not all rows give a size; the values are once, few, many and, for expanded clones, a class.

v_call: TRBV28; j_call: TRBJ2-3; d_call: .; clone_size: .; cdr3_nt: TGTGCCAGTCCCCCCGGGGGACCAAGCACAGATACGCAGTATTTT; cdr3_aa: CASPPGGPSTDTQYF
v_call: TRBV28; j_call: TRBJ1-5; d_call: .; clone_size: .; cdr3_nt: TGTGCCAGCAGTTTATATACCAGGGTGAGCAATCAGCCCCAGCATTTT; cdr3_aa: CASSLYTRVSNQPQHF
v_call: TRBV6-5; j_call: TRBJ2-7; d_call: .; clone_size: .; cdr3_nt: TGTGCCAGCAGTCCTCCCCAGCGACGCCCCTACGAGCAGTACTTC; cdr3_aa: CASSPPQRRPYEQYF
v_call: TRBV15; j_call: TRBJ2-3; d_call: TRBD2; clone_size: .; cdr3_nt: TGTGCCACCAGCAGCGATAGCGGGGGGGCCGTAGGTACGCAGTATTTT; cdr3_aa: CATSSDSGGAVGTQYF
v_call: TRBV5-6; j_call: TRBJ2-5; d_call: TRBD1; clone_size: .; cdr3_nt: TGTGCCAGCAGCTTTTGGACAGGGGGCCGTCTACAAGAGACCCAGTACTTC; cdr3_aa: CASSFWTGGRLQETQYF
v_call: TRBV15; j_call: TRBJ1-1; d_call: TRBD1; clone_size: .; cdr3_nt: TGTGCCACCACCTTGGACAGGGGGGTTGAAGCTTTCTTT; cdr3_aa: CATTLDRGVEAFF
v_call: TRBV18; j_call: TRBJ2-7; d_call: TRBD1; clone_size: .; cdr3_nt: TGTGCCAGCTCACCCCTGGACAGGGGGTCCGAGCAGTACTTC; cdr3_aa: CASSPLDRGSEQYF
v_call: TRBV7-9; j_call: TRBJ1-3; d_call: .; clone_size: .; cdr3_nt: TGTGCCAGCAGCTTAGGGCAGGTCTCTGGAAACACCATATATTTT; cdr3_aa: CASSLGQVSGNTIYF
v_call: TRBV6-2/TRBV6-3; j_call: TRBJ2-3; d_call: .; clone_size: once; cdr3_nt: TGTGCCAGCAGCCGCTGGGCGGGGACTAGCACAGATACGCAGTATTTT; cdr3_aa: CASSRWAGTSTDTQYF
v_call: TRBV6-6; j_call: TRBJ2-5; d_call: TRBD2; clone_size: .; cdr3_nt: TGTGCCAGCAGAAGCGGGGGGCAAGAGACCCAGTACTTC; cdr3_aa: CASRSGGQETQYF
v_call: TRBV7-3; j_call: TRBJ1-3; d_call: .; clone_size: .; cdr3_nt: TGTGCCAGCAGCCTAGAGGACACTCGCTCTGGAAACACCATATATTTT; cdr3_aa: CASSLEDTRSGNTIYF
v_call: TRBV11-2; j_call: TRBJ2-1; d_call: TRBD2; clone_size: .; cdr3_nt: TGTGCCAGCAGACTACTAGCGGGGGGGCTCAATGAGCAGTTCTTC; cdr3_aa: CASRLLAGGLNEQFF
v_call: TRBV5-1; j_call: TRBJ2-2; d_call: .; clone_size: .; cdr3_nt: TGCGCCAGCAGCTTGCTGACCCCAGCACAGGAGGGGGAGCTGTTTTTT; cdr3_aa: CASSLLTPAQEGELFF
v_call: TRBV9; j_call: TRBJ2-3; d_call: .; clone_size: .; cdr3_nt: TGTGCCAGCAGCGTAGGAGGGCTTGATACGCAGTATTTT; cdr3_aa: CASSVGGLDTQYF
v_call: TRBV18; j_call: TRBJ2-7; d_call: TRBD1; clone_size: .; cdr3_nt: TGTGCCAGCTCACCGACAGGGGTCCACGAGCAGTACTTC; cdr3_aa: CASSPTGVHEQYF
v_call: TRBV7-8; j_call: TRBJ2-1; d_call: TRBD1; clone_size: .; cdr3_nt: TGTGCCAGCAGTGGAGACAGGGCCTCCTACAATGAGCAGTTCTTC; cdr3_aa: CASSGDRASYNEQFF
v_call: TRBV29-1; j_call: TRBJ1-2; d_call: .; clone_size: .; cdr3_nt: TGCAGCGTTGACCCGACAGACCCCTTCTATGGCTACACCTTC; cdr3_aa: CSVDPTDPFYGYTF
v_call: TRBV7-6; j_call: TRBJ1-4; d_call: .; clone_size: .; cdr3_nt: TGTGCCAGCAGCCAACAGTCAATCAATGAAAAACTGTTTTTT; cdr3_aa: CASSQQSINEKLFF
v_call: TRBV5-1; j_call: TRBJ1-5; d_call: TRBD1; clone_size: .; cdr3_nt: TGCGCCAGCAGCGTGGGACAGGGCGATCAGCCCCAGCATTTT; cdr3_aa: CASSVGQGDQPQHF
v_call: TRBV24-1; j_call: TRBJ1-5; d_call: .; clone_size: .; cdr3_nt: TGTGCCACCAGGGGAGGAGGCAATCAGCCCCAGCATTTT; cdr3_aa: CATRGGGNQPQHF
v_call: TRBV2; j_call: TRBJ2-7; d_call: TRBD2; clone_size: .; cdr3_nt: TGTGCCAGCAGTTCCCCGAGCCGGGGGGGGGCCTCCTACGAGCAGTACTTC; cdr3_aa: CASSSPSRGGASYEQYF
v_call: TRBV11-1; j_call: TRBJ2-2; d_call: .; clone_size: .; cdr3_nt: TGTGCCAGCAGCCGATACACAGGACTAACCGGGGAGCTGTTTTTT; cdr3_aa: CASSRYTGLTGELFF
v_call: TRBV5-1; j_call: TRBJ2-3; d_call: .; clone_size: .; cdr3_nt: TGCGCCAGCAGCCTCCCCCCAGATACGCAGTATTTT; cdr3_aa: CASSLPPDTQYF
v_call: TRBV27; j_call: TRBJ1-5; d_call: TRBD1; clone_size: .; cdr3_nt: TGTGCCAGCACTGCCACAGGGGTCAATCAGCCCCAGCATTTT; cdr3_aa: CASTATGVNQPQHF
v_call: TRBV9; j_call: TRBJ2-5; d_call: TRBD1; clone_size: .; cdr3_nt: TGTGCCAGCAGCGCCTCCGGGACAGGGGACGAGACCCAGTACTTC; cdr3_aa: CASSASGTGDETQYF
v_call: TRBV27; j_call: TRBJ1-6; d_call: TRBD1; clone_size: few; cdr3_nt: TGTGCCAGCAGCAGACAGGGATCCTATAATTCACCCCTCCACTTT; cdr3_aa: CASSRQGSYNSPLHF
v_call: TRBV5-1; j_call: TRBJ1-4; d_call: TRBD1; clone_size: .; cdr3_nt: TGCGCCAGCAGCAAAGTCCAGGGGGTAGGACTTTTAGCTAATGAAAAACTGTTTTTT; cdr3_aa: CASSKVQGVGLLANEKLFF
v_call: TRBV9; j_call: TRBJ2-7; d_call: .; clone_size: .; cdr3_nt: TGTGCCAGCAGCACGACAGGAAGCTCCTACGAGCAGTACTTC; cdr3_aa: CASSTTGSSYEQYF
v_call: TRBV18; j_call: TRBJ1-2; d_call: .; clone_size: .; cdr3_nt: TGTGCCAGCTCACCGCAAGAACTCTCCTACGGCTACACCTTC; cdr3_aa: CASSPQELSYGYTF
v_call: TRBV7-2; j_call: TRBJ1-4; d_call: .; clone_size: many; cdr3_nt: TGTGCCAGCAGCTTGTCTAGACAGGTCTTGGGCGAAAAACTGTTTTTT; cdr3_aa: CASSLSRQVLGEKLFF
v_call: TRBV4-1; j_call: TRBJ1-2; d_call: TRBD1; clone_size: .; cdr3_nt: TGCGCCAGCAGCCAAGCCCGGACAGGGTCCTATGGCTACACCTTC; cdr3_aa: CASSQARTGSYGYTF
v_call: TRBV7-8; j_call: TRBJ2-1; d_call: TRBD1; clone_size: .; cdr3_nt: TGTGCCAGCAGCTTGGCCGGGACAGGGGGTTACAATGAGCAGTTCTTC; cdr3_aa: CASSLAGTGGYNEQFF
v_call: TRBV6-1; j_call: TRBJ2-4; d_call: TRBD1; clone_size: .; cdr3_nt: TGTGCCAGCAGTGAACGTATAACGGGGACAGGGACGACGCTAGCCAAAAACATTCAGTACTTC; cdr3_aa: CASSERITGTGTTLAKNIQYF
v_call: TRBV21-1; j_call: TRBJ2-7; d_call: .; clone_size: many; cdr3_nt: TGTGCCAGCAGCAAACGGGACAGGAGCCTTAACTGCTCCTACGAGCAGTACTTC; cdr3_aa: CASSKRDRSLNCSYEQYF
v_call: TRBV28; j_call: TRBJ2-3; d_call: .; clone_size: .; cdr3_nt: TGTGCCAGCAACCCCAGGGGCACAGATACGCAGTATTTT; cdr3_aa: CASNPRGTDTQYF
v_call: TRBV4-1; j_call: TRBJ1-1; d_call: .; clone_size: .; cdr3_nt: TGCGCCAGCAGCCAGGGCGACCGTCCAGGAAAATGGGCTTTCTTT; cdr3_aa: CASSQGDRPGKWAFF
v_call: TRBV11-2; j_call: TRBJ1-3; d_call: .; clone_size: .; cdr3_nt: TGTGCCAGCAGCTCCCCGGGACTTAGGAGCTCTGGAAACACCATATATTTT; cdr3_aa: CASSSPGLRSSGNTIYF
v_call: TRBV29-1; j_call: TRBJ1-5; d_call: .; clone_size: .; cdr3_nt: TGCAGCGTTGTTTCGGGAGTAAGTCAGCCCCAGCATTTT; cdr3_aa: CSVVSGVSQPQHF
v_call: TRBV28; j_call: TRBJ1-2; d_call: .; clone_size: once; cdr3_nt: TGTGCCAGCAGTTCGGGAGTTTATGGCTACACCTTC; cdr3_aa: CASSSGVYGYTF
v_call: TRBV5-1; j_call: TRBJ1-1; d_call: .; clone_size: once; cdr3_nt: TGCGCCAGCAGCCTTTCGGGATCGAACACTGAAGCTTTCTTT; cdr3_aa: CASSLSGSNTEAFF
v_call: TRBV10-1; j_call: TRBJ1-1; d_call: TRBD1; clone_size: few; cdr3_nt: TGCGCCAGCAGCCCCGGGACAGGGAGAAACACTGAAGCTTTCTTT; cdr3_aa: CASSPGTGRNTEAFF
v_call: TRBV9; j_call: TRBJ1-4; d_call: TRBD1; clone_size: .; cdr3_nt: TGTGCCAGCAGCGTGGGGACAGACGGAAAACTGTTTTTT; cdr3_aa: CASSVGTDGKLFF
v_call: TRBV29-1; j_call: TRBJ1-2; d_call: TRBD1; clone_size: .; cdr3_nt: TGCAGCGTTCGGACAGGGGTTTATGGCTACACCTTC; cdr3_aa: CSVRTGVYGYTF
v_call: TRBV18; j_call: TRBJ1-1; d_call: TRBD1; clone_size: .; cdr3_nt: TGTGCCAGCACGGGGACAGCCATTGGAATGAACACTGAAGCTTTCTTT; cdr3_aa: CASTGTAIGMNTEAFF
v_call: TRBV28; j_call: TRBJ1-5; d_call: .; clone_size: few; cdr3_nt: TGTGCCAGCAGTGGACTCGGAATGAATCAGCCCCAGCATTTT; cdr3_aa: CASSGLGMNQPQHF
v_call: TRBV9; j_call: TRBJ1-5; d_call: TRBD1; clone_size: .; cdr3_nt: TGTGCCAGCAGCGTAGCGGGACAGGAAGGGGGACAGCCCCAGCATTTT; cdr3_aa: CASSVAGQEGGQPQHF
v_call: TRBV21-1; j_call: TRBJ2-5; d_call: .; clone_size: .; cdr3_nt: TGTGCCAGCAGCAAAAAAGCCCAGGGACTAGCGGGGGGATACCAAGAGACCCAGTACTTC; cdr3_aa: CASSKKAQGLAGGYQETQYF
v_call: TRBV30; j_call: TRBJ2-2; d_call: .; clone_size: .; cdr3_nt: TGTGCCTGGAGTCCTCGCAGGGCGACCGGGGAGCTGTTTTTT; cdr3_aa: CAWSPRRATGELFF
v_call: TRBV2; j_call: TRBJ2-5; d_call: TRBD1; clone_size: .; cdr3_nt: TGTGCCAGCAGGGGGGACAGGGGTGAGACCCAGTACTTC; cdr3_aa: CASRGDRGETQYF
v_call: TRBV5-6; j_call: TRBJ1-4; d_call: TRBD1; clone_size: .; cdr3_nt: TGTGCCAGCAGCTTCTTAACAGGGGGCGCGACTGAAAAACTGTTTTTT; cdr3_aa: CASSFLTGGATEKLFF
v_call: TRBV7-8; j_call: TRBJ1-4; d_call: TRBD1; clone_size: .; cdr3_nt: TGTGCCAGCAGCCCCCGGGACAGTAATGAAAAACTGTTTTTT; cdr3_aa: CASSPRDSNEKLFF
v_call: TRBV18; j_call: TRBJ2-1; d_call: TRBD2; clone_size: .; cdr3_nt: TGTGCCAGCTCACCACCGTTGGCGGCGGGGGGGTACAATGAGCAGTTCTTC; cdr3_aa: CASSPPLAAGGYNEQFF
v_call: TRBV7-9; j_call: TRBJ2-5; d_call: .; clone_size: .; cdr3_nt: TGTGCCAGCAGCGGCACAGGGTCGGAGACCCAGTACTTC; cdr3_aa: CASSGTGSETQYF
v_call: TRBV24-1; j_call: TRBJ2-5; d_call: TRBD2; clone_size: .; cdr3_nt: TGTGCCACCAGTGACCCGCGGGGGTCTCCATTTGAGACCCAGTACTTC; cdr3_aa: CATSDPRGSPFETQYF
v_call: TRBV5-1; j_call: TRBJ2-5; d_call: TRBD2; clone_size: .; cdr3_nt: TGCGCCAGCAGCCTAAGCGGACTAGCGGGGGTAGAGACCCAGTACTTC; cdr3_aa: CASSLSGLAGVETQYF
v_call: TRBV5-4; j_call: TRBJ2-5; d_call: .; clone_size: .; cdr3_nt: TGTGCCAGCAGCTTGGGACTTCCAGGGTTTGAGACCCAGTACTTC; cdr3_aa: CASSLGLPGFETQYF
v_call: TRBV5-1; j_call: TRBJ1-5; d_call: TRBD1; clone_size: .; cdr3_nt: TGCGCCAGCAGCTCCGGGACAGGGGATCTGGGTCAGCCCCAGCATTTT; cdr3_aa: CASSSGTGDLGQPQHF
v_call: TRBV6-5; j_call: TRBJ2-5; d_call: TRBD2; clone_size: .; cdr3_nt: TGTGCCAGCAGTTACACTAGCGGTGTTTGGGAGACCCAGTACTTC; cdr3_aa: CASSYTSGVWETQYF
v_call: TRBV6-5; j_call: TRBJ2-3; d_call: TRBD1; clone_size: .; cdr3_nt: TGTGCCAGCAGTCGGACAGGGAGTAATACAGATACGCAGTATTTT; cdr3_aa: CASSRTGSNTDTQYF
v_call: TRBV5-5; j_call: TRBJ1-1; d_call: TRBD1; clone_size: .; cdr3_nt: TGTGCCAGCAGCTTATACAGGGGGCTGAACACTGAAGCTTTCTTT; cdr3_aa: CASSLYRGLNTEAFF